Listed below are T cell receptor beta chains from one sample, sequenced in a study of cytotoxic CD8 clonotypes in ibrutinib-treated CLL. Sequencing used immunoSEQ multiplex PCR; TCRdb keeps in-frame clones, though not all of them. This sample has fewer than 400,000 clones, with around 66% found just once. The starting material was PBMCs, obtained after 36 months of ibrutinib treatment. The receptors were gathered from a human donor with chronic lymphocytic leukemia. CDR3s include the opening cysteine and the closing phenylalanine or tryptophan. A D gene is named only where the DNA matches it firmly. Size is stated for part of the rows, as once, few or many counts, or as a class when the clone is expanded.

CASSSTSGPSYNEQFF,TGTGCCAGCAGTTCGACTAGCGGGCCCTCCTACAATGAGCAGTTCTTC,TRBJ2-1,TRBD2,NA,TRBV28
CASSFLLSAAYEQYF,TGTGCCAGCAGTTTCTTGTTGAGCGCCGCGTACGAGCAGTACTTC,TRBJ2-7,NA,NA,TRBV28
CASSYSTPGARPQHF,TGTGCCAGCAGTTACTCGACCCCCGGAGCCCGGCCCCAGCATTTT,TRBJ1-5,NA,NA,TRBV6-6
CASKGTSGGYNEQFF,TGTGCCAGCAAGGGGACTAGCGGGGGGTACAATGAGCAGTTCTTC,TRBJ2-1,TRBD2,few,TRBV6-5
CSVEVGDRAYEQYF,TGCAGCGTTGAGGTGGGGGACAGGGCGTACGAGCAGTACTTC,TRBJ2-7,TRBD1,NA,TRBV29-1
CASSPGQGGNQPQHF,TGTGCCAGCAGCCCCGGACAGGGGGGGAATCAGCCCCAGCATTTT,TRBJ1-5,TRBD1,NA,TRBV11-3
CASSLAGGTYEQYF,TGTGCCAGCAGCTTAGCGGGCGGGACCTACGAGCAGTACTTC,TRBJ2-7,NA,NA,TRBV7-9
CASSAGGWDTQYF,TGTGCCAGCAGCGCGGGTGGTTGGGATACGCAGTATTTT,TRBJ2-3,NA,few,TRBV9
CASSDWQSYEQYF,TGCGCCAGCAGTGATTGGCAGTCGTACGAGCAGTACTTC,TRBJ2-7,NA,few,TRBV10-2
CASSPGGQETQYF,TGTGCCAGCAGTCCTGGGGGGCAAGAGACCCAGTACTTC,TRBJ2-5,NA,NA,TRBV28
CASSYSLGRTYEQYF,TGTGCCAGCAGTTACTCGTTAGGGCGGACATACGAGCAGTACTTC,TRBJ2-7,NA,NA,TRBV6-6